This T cell receptor beta chain was sequenced for a study of beta chain features in type 1 diabetes. Study-wide results and limits: Among all four CD4+ subsets, Type 1 diabetes patients had TCRB CDR3s that were moderately but significantly shorter.

Comment on this clone: Its target is not known.

The isolated RNA, all of it, was reverse transcribed, so expressed TCRB transcripts were what got sequenced. The protocol was immunoSEQ multiplex PCR, while the TCRdb copy is restricted to in-frame clones and leaves out a portion. Counted here are 250,000 to 300,000 clones, 13% to 15% occurring once; the ten biggest clones make up approximately 0.015%. With 3 bases clipped from V and 0 bases from J, the junction kept 11 bases outside the gene matches. The CDR3 is 20 residues long. The germline V gene has CDR1 LGHNA and CDR2 YSLEER. The sequenced sample was naive CD4+ T cells from blood. This clonotype was sampled from a man aged 25 to 40 with type 1 diabetes. The V and J genes are TRBV4-3 and TRBJ2-7, with 16 bases identical to TRBD2. CDR3 in amino acids: CASSQKTGGLAGGSSYEQYF. The CDR3 DNA is TGCGCCAGCAGCCAGAAGACGGGGGGACTAGCGGGAGGGAGCTCCTACGAGCAGTACTTC.